Listed here are 5 T cell receptor beta chains from one sample, sequenced in a study of T cells in Graves' hyperthyroidism and ophthalmopathy (dated by TCRdb to the late 2010s). Library preparation employed multiplex PCR. Sequencing took place on an Illumina HiSeq 2000. TCR beta CDR3 regions were amplified from RNA transcripts. A first-round RT-PCR of the TCR CDR3 used the HTBI primer set with the Qiagen OneStep RT-PCR kit. TCRdb trimmed public reads at Q25 via fastp, called clones via MiXCR and kept in-frame beta chains. Rows merge per CDR3 protein into single entries with the most common DNA and genes. The sample table shows 300,000 to 400,000 distinct CDR3 sequences, and 18% are seen once. Around 54% of the sample rests with the top ten. The specimen was blood. The source of these receptors is a woman between 50 and 59 years old with Graves' hyperthyroidism.

This clonotype was counted ten times or more. V gene TRBV12-3 or TRBV12-4 combines with J gene TRBJ1-1; 7 bases map to TRBD1. J was trimmed by 5 bases and V by 7 bases; bases with no gene match: 16. This CDR3 has 16 amino acids. Here the CDR3 reads CASIGQRGGIGTEAFF. The CDR3, as DNA: TGTGCCAGCATCGGACAGCGAGGGGGCATCGGAACTGAAGCTTTCTTT.

In this sample, this clonotype turned up many times. V gene TRBV28 combines with J gene TRBJ2-5; maybe TRBD1 (5 bases). CDR3 size: 14 residues. V lost 4 bases and J 4 bases, leaving 13 bases between the germline ends. Germline V gene data show CDR1 as MDHEN and CDR2 as SYDVKM. The DNA for the CDR3 is TGTGCCAGCAGTTCGCAGGGTCTTGGAGAGACCCAGTACTTC. Translating gives CASSSQGLGETQYF.

The rearrangement uses TRBV4-2 and TRBJ2-2; 10 bases line up with TRBD2. This CDR3 is built from 16 residues. With V trimmed by 1 base and J by 6 bases, 5 bases remained unmatched. Germline-derived CDR1 and CDR2 are LGHNA and YNFKEQ. The CDR3 reads CASSQGLAGGAGELFF. CDR3 DNA: TGTGCCAGCAGCCAAGGACTAGCGGGCGGGGCCGGGGAGCTGTTTTTT.

In its sample, this clonotype was seen a few times. The V call is TRBV30, the J call TRBJ2-3; 7 nucleotides agree with TRBD1. Germline lookup yields CDR1 GTSNPN and CDR2 SVGIG (reference sequence). The CDR3 extends over 14 amino acids. Trimming at V came to 4 bases and at J to 4 bases, leaving 8 bases not matched to a gene. DNA of the CDR3: TGTGCCTGGATGCGAGGGGGCGAAGCAGATACGCAGTATTTT. It codes for CAWMRGGEADTQYF.

This clonotype showed up many times. This sequence joins TRBV6-6 and TRBJ2-1, with D perhaps TRBD2 (6 bases). The ends were cut back, 0 bases at V and 7 bases at J, with 7 bases in the middle. The CDR3 totals 13 residues. Germline CDR1 and CDR2: MNHNY and SVGAGI (reference sequence). The CDR3 here is CASSYSSGNEQFF. CDR3 nucleotides: TGTGCCAGCAGTTACTCCAGCGGGAATGAGCAGTTCTTC.